The rows below give T cell receptor beta chains drawn from one sample of a study of blood T cell repertoires in COVID-19. TCRdb keeps only in-frame clones here, not all; method: immunoSEQ multiplex PCR. The sample holds around 370,000 clones; more than 75% are singletons and the top ten take approximately 3.5%. The source material was peripheral blood. The receptors were sampled from a woman aged 18-30 years who had recovered from COVID-19. Each CDR3 is given with its conserved first and last residue. D genes are given only for firm matches. Not every row has a clone size; where given, it reads once, few, many or a size class.

size: .
D: .
V: TRBV6-6
J: TRBJ1-5
length: 15
DNA: TGTGCCAGCAGTTACGGCCTCAGGGTGGATCAGCCCCAGCATTTT
CDR3: CASSYGLRVDQPQHF

size: .
D: .
V: TRBV5-4
J: TRBJ1-2
length: 16
DNA: TGTGCCAGCAGCTTGGAAGGGGCTCCGAGTAACTATGGCTACACCTTC
CDR3: CASSLEGAPSNYGYTF

size: .
D: .
V: TRBV24-1
J: TRBJ2-3
length: 14
DNA: TGTGCCACCAGTGATTGGCTACTAGGTGATACGCAGTATTTT
CDR3: CATSDWLLGDTQYF

size: .
D: TRBD1
V: TRBV27
J: TRBJ1-2
length: 17
DNA: TGTGCCAGCACCTCCTCCCTCGACAGGGTTTCAGGCTATGGCTACACCTTC
CDR3: CASTSSLDRVSGYGYTF

size: .
D: .
V: TRBV6-6
J: TRBJ1-1
length: 12
DNA: TGTGCCAGCAGTTACTCTTACTCAGAAGCTTTCTTT
CDR3: CASSYSYSEAFF

size: once
D: .
V: TRBV29-1
J: TRBJ1-1
length: 13
DNA: TGCAGCGTTGACGGGGGTTGGAACACTGAAGCTTTCTTT
CDR3: CSVDGGWNTEAFF

size: .
D: TRBD1
V: TRBV11-3
J: TRBJ1-2
length: 14
DNA: TGTGCCAGCAGCCACACGGGGACAGGGGTAGACTACACCTTC
CDR3: CASSHTGTGVDYTF

size: .
D: TRBD2
V: TRBV7-2
J: TRBJ2-1
length: 16
DNA: TGTGCCAGCAGCTTGGTAGCGGGACTCTCCTACAATGAGCAGTTCTTC
CDR3: CASSLVAGLSYNEQFF

size: .
D: .
V: TRBV29-1
J: TRBJ1-4
length: 13
DNA: TGCAGCGTTTCGGACAGCGCTAATGAAAAACTGTTTTTT
CDR3: CSVSDSANEKLFF

size: once
D: .
V: TRBV24-1
J: TRBJ1-2
length: 15
DNA: TGTGCCACCAGTGAGGGTGACAGTATTCCCTATGGCTACACCTTC
CDR3: CATSEGDSIPYGYTF

size: once
D: TRBD1
V: TRBV14
J: TRBJ1-6
length: 16
DNA: TGTGCCAGCAGCCCGAGGACAGGCCTAAGTAATTCACCCCTCCACTTT
CDR3: CASSPRTGLSNSPLHF

size: .
D: .
V: TRBV7-9
J: TRBJ1-1
length: 12
DNA: TGTGCCAGCAGCTTATCTGAGACTGAAGCTTTCTTT
CDR3: CASSLSETEAFF

size: .
D: TRBD2
V: TRBV11-3
J: TRBJ2-1
length: 16
DNA: TGTGCCAGCAGCTTCCGACTAGCGGGGGACTACAATGAGCAGTTCTTC
CDR3: CASSFRLAGDYNEQFF

size: once
D: TRBD1
V: TRBV11-2
J: TRBJ1-1
length: 15
DNA: TGTGCCAGCAGCCCAACGACAGGGGTGAACACTGAAGCTTTCTTT
CDR3: CASSPTTGVNTEAFF

size: .
D: .
V: TRBV15
J: TRBJ1-4
length: 14
DNA: TGTGCCACCAGCAGGGGGGCGCGGAATGAAAAACTGTTTTTT
CDR3: CATSRGARNEKLFF

size: .
D: TRBD2
V: TRBV4-1
J: TRBJ2-3
length: 15
DNA: TGCGCCAGCAGCTATAGCGGGGCCACATCGGATACGCAGTATTTT
CDR3: CASSYSGATSDTQYF

size: .
D: TRBD1
V: TRBV4-3
J: TRBJ1-6
length: 16
DNA: TGCGCCAGCAGCCAAGATCTGGACAGGGCCGGGTCACCCCTCCACTTT
CDR3: CASSQDLDRAGSPLHF

size: .
D: TRBD2
V: TRBV3-1/TRBV3-2
J: TRBJ2-1
length: 18
DNA: TGTGCCAGCAGCCAAGTTGTTACTAGCGGGAGGAAGAGCAATGAGCAGTTCTTC
CDR3: CASSQVVTSGRKSNEQFF

size: .
D: .
V: TRBV11-2
J: TRBJ1-1
length: 16
DNA: TGTGCCAGCAGCTTAGAAGGATCGGGTGCATACACTGAAGCTTTCTTT
CDR3: CASSLEGSGAYTEAFF

size: .
D: TRBD1
V: TRBV19
J: TRBJ1-6
length: 14
DNA: TGTGCCAGTAGAGTGGAGGGGGCGTCATCACCCCTCCACTTT
CDR3: CASRVEGASSPLHF

size: .
D: .
V: TRBV27
J: TRBJ2-5
length: 15
DNA: TGTGCCAGCAGCCCGCTTTCAGGAGGTGCGGAGACCCAGTACTTC
CDR3: CASSPLSGGAETQYF

size: .
D: .
V: TRBV3-1/TRBV3-2
J: TRBJ2-3
length: 16
DNA: TGTGCCAGCAGCCAAGATGGGGGGAGAGCAACAGATACGCAGTATTTT
CDR3: CASSQDGGRATDTQYF

size: .
D: .
V: TRBV24-1
J: TRBJ1-1
length: 12
DNA: TGTGCCACCAGTGACCCGGGGGGTGAAGCTTTCTTT
CDR3: CATSDPGGEAFF

size: .
D: .
V: TRBV6-5
J: TRBJ1-6
length: 16
DNA: TGTGCCAGCAGTTACAATCGGGGGAGGTCGAATTCACCCCTCCACTTT
CDR3: CASSYNRGRSNSPLHF

size: few
D: TRBD1
V: TRBV7-9
J: TRBJ1-5
length: 18
DNA: TGTGCCAGCAGCTTAGGGGCAGGGGGCGAGGGAAGCAATCAGCCCCAGCATTTT
CDR3: CASSLGAGGEGSNQPQHF

size: .
D: TRBD2
V: TRBV4-3
J: TRBJ2-3
length: 17
DNA: TGCGCCAGCAGCATAGGGCGCGGGGGTTGGACCTCAGATACGCAGTATTTT
CDR3: CASSIGRGGWTSDTQYF

size: .
D: TRBD1
V: TRBV7-9
J: TRBJ2-1
length: 16
DNA: TGTGCCAGCAGCTTAGCAAACAGGGGCCCCTACAATGAGCAGTTCTTC
CDR3: CASSLANRGPYNEQFF

size: .
D: .
V: TRBV30
J: TRBJ1-1
length: 16
DNA: TGTGCCTGGACCCTAGTTGGAGCAGTCTTTAACACTGAAGCTTTCTTT
CDR3: CAWTLVGAVFNTEAFF

size: .
D: TRBD1
V: TRBV5-6
J: TRBJ1-6
length: 16
DNA: TGTGCCAGCAGCCTCAGGACAGGGGGCCCCAATTCACCCCTCCACTTT
CDR3: CASSLRTGGPNSPLHF

size: .
D: .
V: TRBV7-6
J: TRBJ1-2
length: 15
DNA: TGTGCCAGCAGCTTAGGTTCGGGGGGCCAATATGGCTACACCTTC
CDR3: CASSLGSGGQYGYTF

size: .
D: .
V: TRBV9
J: TRBJ1-1
length: 16
DNA: TGTGCCAGCAGCCCTCATCCACAAGGGGGGGGGACTGAAGCTTTCTTT
CDR3: CASSPHPQGGGTEAFF

size: .
D: .
V: TRBV5-1
J: TRBJ2-4
length: 13
DNA: TGCGCCAGCAGCGAGGGAGCCAAAAACATTCAGTACTTC
CDR3: CASSEGAKNIQYF

size: .
D: .
V: TRBV29-1
J: TRBJ1-1
length: 12
DNA: TGCAGCGCGAGCGGACAAAACACTGAAGCTTTCTTT
CDR3: CSASGQNTEAFF

size: .
D: TRBD1
V: TRBV4-1
J: TRBJ1-1
length: 17
DNA: TGCGCCAGCAGCCAAGATCCTGCCGGGACAGGGCGGACTGAAGCTTTCTTT
CDR3: CASSQDPAGTGRTEAFF

size: few
D: TRBD1
V: TRBV18
J: TRBJ1-1
length: 13
DNA: TGTGCCAGCTCAAGGGACAGGGGGACTGAAGCTTTCTTT
CDR3: CASSRDRGTEAFF

size: few
D: TRBD2
V: TRBV12-3/TRBV12-4
J: TRBJ2-2
length: 13
DNA: TGTGCCAGCGCAGCGGGAGGTTCCGGGGAGCTGTTTTTT
CDR3: CASAAGGSGELFF

size: .
D: .
V: TRBV6-2/TRBV6-3
J: TRBJ2-1
length: 15
DNA: TGTGCCAGCAGTTACTCACGGCTAGTGCGAAATGAGCAGTTCTTC
CDR3: CASSYSRLVRNEQFF

size: .
D: .
V: TRBV30
J: TRBJ2-2
length: 15
DNA: TGTGCCTGGAGTGTGGGCCGCACGAACACCGGGGAGCTGTTTTTT
CDR3: CAWSVGRTNTGELFF

size: .
D: TRBD2
V: TRBV5-1
J: TRBJ2-3
length: 17
DNA: TGCGCCAGCAGCTTGGGCCTAGCGGCCTATCCCCCAGATACGCAGTATTTT
CDR3: CASSLGLAAYPPDTQYF

size: .
D: .
V: TRBV27
J: TRBJ1-2
length: 14
DNA: TGTGCCAGCAGTTTTTCATGGTCGAGCTATGGCTACACCTTC
CDR3: CASSFSWSSYGYTF

size: .
D: TRBD1
V: TRBV11-2
J: TRBJ1-1
length: 15
DNA: TGTGCCAGCAGCTTTGCAGGGGGGATGAACACTGAAGCTTTCTTT
CDR3: CASSFAGGMNTEAFF

size: .
D: .
V: TRBV5-4
J: TRBJ2-1
length: 16
DNA: TGTGCCAGCAGCGAAAGACAGACAACCGTTCGCAATGAGCAGTTCTTC
CDR3: CASSERQTTVRNEQFF

size: .
D: .
V: TRBV11-2
J: TRBJ2-1
length: 14
DNA: TGTGCCAGCAGCTCACAGGGACCCTACAATGAGCAGTTCTTC
CDR3: CASSSQGPYNEQFF

size: .
D: TRBD1
V: TRBV5-1
J: TRBJ1-2
length: 13
DNA: TGCGCCAGCAGCTCCGGACAGGGAACTGGCTACACCTTC
CDR3: CASSSGQGTGYTF

size: .
D: .
V: TRBV24-1
J: TRBJ1-1
length: 13
DNA: TGTGCCACCAGTGAGGGGGCGAACACTGAAGCTTTCTTT
CDR3: CATSEGANTEAFF

size: .
D: .
V: TRBV19
J: TRBJ2-3
length: 12
DNA: TGTGCCAGTAGGGGAGTGGCAGATACGCAGTATTTT
CDR3: CASRGVADTQYF

size: .
D: .
V: TRBV11-2
J: TRBJ1-2
length: 12
DNA: TGTGCCAGCAGCCCGGCGGTGTATGGCTACACCTTC
CDR3: CASSPAVYGYTF

size: .
D: TRBD2
V: TRBV2
J: TRBJ2-2
length: 17
DNA: TGTGCCAGCAGTGCCCATCAAGCGGGGATAAACACCGGGGAGCTGTTTTTT
CDR3: CASSAHQAGINTGELFF

size: once
D: .
V: TRBV11-2
J: TRBJ1-1
length: 13
DNA: TGTGCCAGCAGCTTAGGGCGGAAACCTGAAGCTTTCTTT
CDR3: CASSLGRKPEAFF

size: .
D: .
V: TRBV12-3/TRBV12-4
J: TRBJ2-3
length: 12
DNA: TGTGCCAGCAGTCCCGTTGTCGATACGCAGTATTTT
CDR3: CASSPVVDTQYF

size: .
D: .
V: TRBV5-1
J: TRBJ1-2
length: 14
DNA: TGCGCCAGCAGCTTGGACTTGGGCCTGTGGGGCTACACCTTC
CDR3: CASSLDLGLWGYTF

size: .
D: .
V: TRBV27
J: TRBJ1-5
length: 13
DNA: TGTGCCAGCAGTTTATACAGGTTTCAGCCCCAGCATTTT
CDR3: CASSLYRFQPQHF

size: once
D: TRBD1
V: TRBV20-1
J: TRBJ2-3
length: 14
DNA: TGCAGTGCTAGTATCGGGACAGGGCCAGATACGCAGTATTTT
CDR3: CSASIGTGPDTQYF

size: .
D: .
V: TRBV3-1/TRBV3-2
J: TRBJ1-3
length: 16
DNA: TGTGCCAGCAGCCAAGCCAACGGACAGTCTGGAAACACCATATATTTT
CDR3: CASSQANGQSGNTIYF

size: .
D: .
V: TRBV19
J: TRBJ2-2
length: 14
DNA: TGTGCCAGTACCTGGGACGGGAGAGGCGGGGAGCTGTTTTTT
CDR3: CASTWDGRGGELFF

size: .
D: TRBD1
V: TRBV3-1/TRBV3-2
J: TRBJ2-3
length: 14
DNA: TGTGCCAGCAGCGGGCAGGGGGGCACAGATACGCAGTATTTT
CDR3: CASSGQGGTDTQYF

size: .
D: .
V: TRBV28
J: TRBJ1-1
length: 14
DNA: TGTGCCAGCAGTTTATCGGGGGGCGGCACTGAAGCTTTCTTT
CDR3: CASSLSGGGTEAFF

size: .
D: .
V: TRBV11-3
J: TRBJ1-1
length: 14
DNA: TGTGCCAGCAGCTTATCAGGCGGGGACACTGAAGCTTTCTTT
CDR3: CASSLSGGDTEAFF